The 18 T cell receptor beta chains below come from one sample, sequenced in a study of cytomegalovirus exposure and HLA in healthy donors. Primers: 60 Vbeta forward and 13 Jbeta reverse. Profiling relied on immunoSEQ multiplex PCR, and the TCRdb table lists in-frame clones only, not all of them. The sample yields fewer than 200,000 clones, roughly 79% seen once. Sequenced sample: PBMCs. The origin of the receptors is a woman in her forties or fifties in good health and CMV-seronegative.

The rearrangement joins TRBV7-8 to TRBJ2-1; 8 bases match TRBD1. V lost 3 bases, J lost 8 bases, and 9 bases stayed unmatched. The V gene's germline CDR1 is SGHVS and CDR2 FQNEAQ. There are 15 residues in the CDR3. CDR3 in DNA: TGTGCCAGCAGCTTCATCCCAGGGGGCACCGATGAGCAGTTCTTC. It yields the protein CASSFIPGGTDEQFF.

This clone appeared a single time. The chain recombines TRBV30 with TRBJ2-2; D ambiguous. V dropped 0 bases and J dropped 5 bases, with 7 bases sitting between them. The CDR3 runs 13 residues. In germline, CDR1 is GTSNPN, CDR2 SVGIG (reference sequence). The CDR3 coding sequence is TGTGCCTGGAGTGTGTCCGGGACCGGGGAGCTGTTTTTT. Translation gives CAWSVSGTGELFF.

This rearrangement joins TRBV11-2 to TRBJ2-1; 10 positions agree with TRBD2. After removal of 4 bases from V and 4 bases from J, the junction contained 4 bases not matched to a gene. The CDR3 is 15 amino acids. Germline CDR1 is SGHAT and CDR2 is FQNNGV. The CDR3 DNA sequence: TGTGCCAGCAGCTCCGGGACTAGCGAGTACAATGAGCAGTTCTTC. Its protein is CASSSGTSEYNEQFF.

The CDR3 region is CASRPGLEVGEQYF. Written as DNA, the CDR3 is TGTGCCAGCAGACCGGGACTGGAGGTTGGGGAGCAGTACTTC. V and J are TRBV6-1 and TRBJ2-7; maybe TRBD2 (6 bases). Trimming took 6 bases from V and 7 from J, leaving 19 bases between them. The CDR3 loop spans 14 amino acids. Per germline, CDR1 MNHNS and CDR2 SASEGT.

The table lists this clone with a few counts. This chain connects TRBV6-1 to TRBJ2-7; no firm D call. Trimming took off 6 bases at V and 2 bases at J, with 5 bases between the two ends. Germline loops: CDR1 MNHNS, CDR2 SASEGT. CDR3 length: 11 amino acids. The CDR3 DNA reads as TGTGCCAGCAGACACGCCTACGAGCAGTACTTC. This sequence encodes CASRHAYEQYF.

V and J are TRBV5-4 and TRBJ2-1; 14 bases are shared with TRBD2. The germline V gene encodes CDR1 SGHNT and CDR2 YYREEE (reference sequence). The V segment lost 1 base and the J segment 9 bases; nucleotides outside the gene matches: 9. This CDR3 has 17 amino acids. This CDR3 is CASSLNQGLAGGVEQFF. CDR3 DNA sequence: TGTGCCAGCAGCTTGAACCAAGGACTAGCGGGAGGAGTTGAGCAGTTCTTC.

The chain joins TRBV2 to TRBJ2-7; TRBD1 matches 7 bases. Germline V CDR1 and CDR2: SNHLY, FYNNEI. Trimming took 6 bases from V and 5 from J; bases not matched to a gene: 10. This CDR3 has 14 amino acids. The CDR3 DNA sequence: TGTGCCAGCAGGACAGGGACGTCTCGGGACGAGCAGTACTTC. Its protein is CASRTGTSRDEQYF.

The genes are TRBV19 and TRBJ1-4; 8 bases line up with TRBD1. In germline, CDR1 is LNHDA, CDR2 SQIVND (reference sequence). The CDR3 loop spans 14 amino acids. Germline trimming cut 3 bases from V and 8 bases from J; bases unmatched to any gene: 5. This CDR3 is CASSIEDRAEKLFF. CDR3 DNA: TGTGCCAGTAGTATCGAGGACAGGGCCGAAAAACTGTTTTTT. The full variable domain, rest sourced from reference TRBV19 and TRBJ1-4, is DGGITQSPKYLFRKEGQNVTLSCEQNLNHDAMYWYRQDPGQGLRLIYYSQIVNDFQKGDIAEGYSVSREKKESFPLTVTSAQKNPTAFYLCASSIEDRAEKLFFGSGTQLSVL.

This clone was seen more than once but under ten times. As DNA, the CDR3 is TGTGCCAGCAGCCCAGGACAGGACCGTAGCGAGCAGTACTTC. Translating gives CASSPGQDRSEQYF. The rearrangement joins TRBV7-7 to TRBJ2-7; TRBD1 agrees at 7 bases. Per the germline V gene, CDR1 is SSHAT and CDR2 is FNYEAQ (reference sequence). V was clipped by 5 bases and J by 6 bases; unmatched bases: 10. The CDR3 is 14 amino acids.

Here the CDR3 DNA reads TGTGCCTGGAGTGTTCGGGGAGGGAGCTTGGTATCTGGGGCCAACGTCCTGACTTTC. Its translation: CAWSVRGGSLVSGANVLTF. This chain uses TRBV30 with TRBJ2-6; 7 bases line up with TRBD2. From germline, CDR1 is GTSNPN and CDR2 SVGIG (reference sequence). V gave up 0 bases and J gave up 1 base; unmatched junction bases: 12. This CDR3 comprises 19 residues.

The gene calls are TRBV30 and TRBJ1-5; D not resolved. The germline gives CDR1 GTSNPN, CDR2 SVGIG (reference sequence). CDR3 length: 13 amino acids. V was trimmed by 2 bases and J by 8 bases, leaving 13 bases between them. CDR3: CAWSSGRAEPQHF. DNA for the CDR3: TGTGCCTGGAGTTCCGGGCGGGCTGAGCCCCAGCATTTT.

The chain combines TRBV27 with TRBJ1-2, with TRBD1 matching 10 bases. The ends lost 4 bases at V and 4 bases at J; junction bases unmatched: 9. The CDR3 contains 16 residues. Per germline, CDR1 MNHEY and CDR2 SMNVEV (reference sequence). CDR3 loop: CASSSKGQGPTYGYTF. The CDR3 DNA reads as TGTGCCAGCAGTTCCAAGGGACAGGGGCCCACCTATGGCTACACCTTC.

The CDR3 here is CASRGGRAEAFF. The DNA of the CDR3 is TGTGCCAGCCGGGGGGGTAGGGCTGAAGCTTTCTTT. The chain links TRBV27 to TRBJ1-1, with D possibly TRBD1 on 5 matching bases. This CDR3 contains 12 residues. V shed 8 bases and J shed 6 bases, with 13 bases lying between them. Germline V gives CDR1 MNHEY, CDR2 SMNVEV (reference sequence).

This chain connects TRBV7-7 to TRBJ2-1; no definite D call. Looked up from germline, CDR1 is SSHAT and CDR2 is FNYEAQ (reference sequence). The CDR3 spans 13 residues. Trimming took off 3 bases at V and 6 bases at J, with 9 bases between the two ends. This chain's CDR3 is CASSFESGNEQFF. CDR3 coding DNA: TGTGCCAGCAGCTTCGAGTCAGGCAATGAGCAGTTCTTC.

This clone was detected only a few times. The V and J genes are TRBV5-1 and TRBJ1-2, with 7 positions matching TRBD1. Germline V CDR1 and CDR2: SGHRS, YFSETQ. Germline trimming cut 4 bases from V and 6 bases from J; bases unmatched to any gene: 12. This CDR3 spans 15 amino acids. The CDR3 nucleotides are TGCGCCAGCAGCCTCGGATTGGGACAGCTCAATGGCTACACCTTC. Its protein product is CASSLGLGQLNGYTF.

This clone was seen a handful of times. V usage is TRBV19 and J usage is TRBJ2-7; possibly TRBD1 for D (5 bases). Germline CDR1 LNHDA, CDR2 SQIVND (reference sequence). The V and J ends lost 4 bases and 11 bases respectively, with 15 bases between them. CDR3 size: 12 residues. CDR3: CASSTPGHHKYF. The CDR3 region has the DNA TGTGCCAGTAGTACCCCAGGGCACCATAAGTACTTC.

The chain joins TRBV28 to TRBJ1-5; 9 nucleotides align to TRBD1. V shed 8 bases, J shed 6 bases, and the junction held 8 bases outside the gene matches. Per germline, CDR1 MDHEN and CDR2 SYDVKM. The CDR3 extends over 14 amino acids. CDR3 DNA sequence: TGTGCCAGCTACACAGGGGGCTTGGGTCAGCCCCAGCATTTT. This encodes CASYTGGLGQPQHF.

The chain combines TRBV5-4 with TRBJ2-5; D is perhaps TRBD2 (5 bases). The V end lost 0 bases, the J end lost 0 bases, and 6 bases lay between the germline ends. CDR3 length: 14 residues. Per the germline V gene, CDR1 is SGHNT and CDR2 is YYREEE (reference sequence). The CDR3 region is CASSLAGNQETQYF. As DNA, the CDR3 is TGTGCCAGCAGCTTGGCCGGGAACCAAGAGACCCAGTACTTC.